What follows is one TCR beta chain and its context. The data originate from a study of blood T cell repertoires in COVID-19. Study in general: Samples of COVID-19 (acute and convalescent) were obtained from the United States, Italy and Spain. PBMCs, B-cell-depleted T cells, or T cells provided the cDNA or gDNA that made up the material.

V shed 6 bases, J shed 8 bases, and the junction held 6 bases outside the gene matches. The CDR3 consists of 13 residues. Germline lookup yields CDR1 MNHEY and CDR2 SVGAGI. Original methodology: For nucleated cells, counts were estimated from reference gene primer amplification. Clones were sequenced by immunoSEQ multiplex PCR, and TCRdb holds only the in-frame ones, with some missing. That table gives V, J and clone size, and the DNA gave D and trimming. The sample lists fewer than 180,000 clones; roughly nine tenths were seen once. The specimen sequenced was peripheral blood. The clonotype comes from a woman aged 55-75 years with active or convalescent COVID-19. The rearrangement joins TRBV6-5 to TRBJ1-5; 8 bases line up with TRBD1. CDR3 residues: CASSGQGREPQHF. In nucleotides, the CDR3 is TGTGCCAGCAGCGGACAGGGAAGGGAGCCCCAGCATTTT.